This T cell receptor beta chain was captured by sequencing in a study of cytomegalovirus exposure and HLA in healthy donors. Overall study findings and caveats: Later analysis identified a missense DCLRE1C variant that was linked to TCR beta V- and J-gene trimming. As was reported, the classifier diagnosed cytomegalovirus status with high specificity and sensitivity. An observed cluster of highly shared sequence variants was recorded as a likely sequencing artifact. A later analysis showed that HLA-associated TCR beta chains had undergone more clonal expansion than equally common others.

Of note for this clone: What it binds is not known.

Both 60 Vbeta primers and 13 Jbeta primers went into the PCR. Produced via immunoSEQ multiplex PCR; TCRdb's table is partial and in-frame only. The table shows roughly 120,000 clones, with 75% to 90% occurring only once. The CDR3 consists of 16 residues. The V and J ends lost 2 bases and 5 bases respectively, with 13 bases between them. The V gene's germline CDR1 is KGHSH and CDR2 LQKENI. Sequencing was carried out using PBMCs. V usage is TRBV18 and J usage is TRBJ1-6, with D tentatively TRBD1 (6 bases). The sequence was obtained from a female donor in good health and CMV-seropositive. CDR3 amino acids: CASSPYWTANNSPLHF. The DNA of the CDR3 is TGTGCCAGCTCACCATACTGGACAGCGAATAATTCACCCCTCCACTTT.